This T cell receptor (beta chain) was sequenced for a study of Ad26.COV2.S vaccination and SARS-CoV-2 variants. Study-wide results and caveats: It is possible that the TCR breadth and depth analyses underestimated the total T cell responses.

Treatment noted: 15 to 20 received Ad26.COV2.S at low or high dose, single or two shots; about 5 received placebo; per-sample allocation not given. The investigators took samples on day 63 after the first vaccine or placebo injection. Boston hosted the donor, who was an adult aged 18-55 years. The V gene end was trimmed by 6 bases and the J gene end by 0 bases; junction bases not matched to a gene: 6. This CDR3 contains 16 residues. Germline lookup yields CDR1 SGDLS and CDR2 YYNGEE. Turning to this clone: No antigen is known for it.

The repertoire was sequenced with immunoSEQ multiplex PCR; TCRdb's copy has only in-frame clones and lacks some. The sample holds hundreds of thousands of clones, approximately 86% seen once. The receptor comes from a person between 18 and 60 years old who received the Ad26.COV2.S COVID-19 vaccine or a placebo. The V and J genes are TRBV9 and TRBJ2-1; 10 bases fit TRBD2. Sequences were derived from peripheral blood, sampled in a trial of Ad26.COV2.S vaccine versus placebo. The DNA for the CDR3 is TGTGCCAGCAACAGACTAGCGGGTAGCTCCTACAATGAGCAGTTCTTC. It translates to CASNRLAGSSYNEQFF.